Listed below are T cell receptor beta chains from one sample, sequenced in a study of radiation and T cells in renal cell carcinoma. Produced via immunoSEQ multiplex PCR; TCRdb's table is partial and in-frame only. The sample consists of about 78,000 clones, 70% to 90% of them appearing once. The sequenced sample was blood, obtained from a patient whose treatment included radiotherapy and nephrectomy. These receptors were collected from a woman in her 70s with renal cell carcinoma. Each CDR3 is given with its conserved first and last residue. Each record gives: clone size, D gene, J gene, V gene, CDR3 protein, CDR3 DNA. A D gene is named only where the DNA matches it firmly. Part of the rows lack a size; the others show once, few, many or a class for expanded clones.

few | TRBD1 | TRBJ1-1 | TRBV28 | CASSLDRGMTEAFF | TGTGCCAGCAGCTTGGACAGGGGGATGACTGAAGCTTTCTTT
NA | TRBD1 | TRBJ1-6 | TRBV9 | CASSPTGFSISPLHF | TGTGCCAGCAGCCCGACAGGGTTTTCCATTTCACCCCTCCACTTT
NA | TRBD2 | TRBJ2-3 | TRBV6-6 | CASRYSGGGDTQYF | TGTGCCAGCAGATATAGCGGGGGCGGGGATACGCAGTATTTT
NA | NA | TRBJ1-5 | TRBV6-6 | CASSQEQPQHF | TGTGCCAGCAGCCAAGAACAGCCCCAGCATTTT
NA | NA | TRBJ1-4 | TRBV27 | CASSLRGPRDEKLFF | TGTGCCAGCAGCCTTAGGGGCCCGAGGGATGAAAAACTGTTTTTT
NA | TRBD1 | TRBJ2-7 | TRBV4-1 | CASSPGTGLPYEQYF | TGCGCCAGCAGCCCAGGGACAGGGTTACCGTACGAGCAGTACTTC
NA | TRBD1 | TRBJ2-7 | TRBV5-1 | CASSLGQGANEQYF | TGCGCCAGCAGCTTGGGACAGGGGGCGAACGAGCAGTACTTC
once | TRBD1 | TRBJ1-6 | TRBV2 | CASSEAFTGESPLHF | TGTGCCAGCAGTGAAGCGTTCACAGGGGAGTCACCCCTCCACTTT
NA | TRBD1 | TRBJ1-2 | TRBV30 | CAWTGGNYGYTF | TGTGCCTGGACAGGGGGGAACTATGGCTACACCTTC
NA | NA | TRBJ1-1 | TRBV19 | CASIKNRGQIEAFF | TGTGCCAGTATCAAGAATAGGGGTCAGATTGAAGCTTTCTTT
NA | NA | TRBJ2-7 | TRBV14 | CASSPQGGAYEQYF | TGTGCCAGCAGCCCCCAGGGGGGAGCCTACGAGCAGTACTTC
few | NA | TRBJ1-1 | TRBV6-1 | CASSEGTPRAEAFF | TGTGCCAGCAGTGAAGGGACCCCAAGAGCTGAAGCTTTCTTT
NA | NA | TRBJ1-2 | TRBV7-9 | CASSPTGNYGYTF | TGTGCCAGCAGCCCCACCGGTAACTATGGCTACACCTTC
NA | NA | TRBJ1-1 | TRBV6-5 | CASSYTGLTEAFF | TGTGCCAGCAGTTACACAGGGTTAACTGAAGCTTTCTTT
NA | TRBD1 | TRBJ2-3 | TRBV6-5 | CASSRRQGGDTQYF | TGTGCCAGCAGCCGTAGACAGGGGGGAGATACGCAGTATTTT
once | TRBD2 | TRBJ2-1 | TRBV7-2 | CASSLNSGEQFF | TGTGCCAGCAGCTTAAATAGCGGGGAGCAGTTCTTC
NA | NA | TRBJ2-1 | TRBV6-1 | CASSDLGWSSYNEQFF | TGTGCCAGCAGTGATTTGGGGTGGAGCTCCTACAATGAGCAGTTCTTC
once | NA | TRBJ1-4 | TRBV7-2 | CASSLGPAGRDEKLFF | TGTGCCAGCAGCTTAGGTCCCGCCGGGAGGGACGAAAAACTGTTTTTT
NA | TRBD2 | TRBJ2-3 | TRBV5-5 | CASSLATSGGTDTQYF | TGTGCCAGCAGCTTGGCGACTAGCGGGGGCACAGATACGCAGTATTTT
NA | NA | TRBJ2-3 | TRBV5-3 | CARSLVGLATTDTQYF | TGTGCCAGAAGCTTGGTGGGTCTAGCGACCACAGATACGCAGTATTTT
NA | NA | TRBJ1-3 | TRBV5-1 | CASSPVAGAGNTIYF | TGCGCCAGCAGCCCGGTAGCCGGGGCTGGAAACACCATATATTTT
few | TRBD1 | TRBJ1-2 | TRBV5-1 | CASSSDRSYGYTF | TGCGCCAGCAGCTCGGACAGGAGTTATGGCTACACCTTC
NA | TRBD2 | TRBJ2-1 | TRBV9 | CASSIMTSGKYNEQFF | TGTGCCAGCAGCATTATGACTAGCGGGAAGTACAATGAGCAGTTCTTC
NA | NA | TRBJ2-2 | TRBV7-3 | CASSRSRDTGELFF | TGTGCCAGCAGCCGCAGCAGGGACACCGGGGAGCTGTTTTTT
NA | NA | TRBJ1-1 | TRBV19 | CASSINAANTEAFF | TGTGCCAGTAGTATAAATGCAGCGAACACTGAAGCTTTCTTT